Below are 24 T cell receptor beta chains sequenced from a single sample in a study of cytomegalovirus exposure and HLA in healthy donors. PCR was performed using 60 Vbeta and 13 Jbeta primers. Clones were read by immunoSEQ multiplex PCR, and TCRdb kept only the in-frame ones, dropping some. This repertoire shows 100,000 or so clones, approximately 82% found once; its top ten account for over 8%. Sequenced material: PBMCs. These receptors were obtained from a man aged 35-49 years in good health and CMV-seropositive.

CDR3 sequence: CESRRGNTEAFF. CDR3 DNA sequence: TGTGAGAGTAGGAGGGGAAACACTGAAGCTTTCTTT. The rearrangement joins TRBV27 to TRBJ1-1; possible D gene TRBD1, 5 bases. The CDR3 spans 12 residues. Germline loops: CDR1 MNHEY, CDR2 SMNVEV (reference sequence).

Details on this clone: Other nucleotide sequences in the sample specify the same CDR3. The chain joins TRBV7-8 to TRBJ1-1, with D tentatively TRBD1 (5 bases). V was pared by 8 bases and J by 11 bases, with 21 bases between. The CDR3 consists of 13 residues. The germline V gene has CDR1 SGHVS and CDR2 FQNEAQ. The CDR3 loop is CASCESAGGEAFF. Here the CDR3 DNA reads TGTGCCAGCTGCGAGTCGGCCGGGGGTGAGGCTTTCTTT.

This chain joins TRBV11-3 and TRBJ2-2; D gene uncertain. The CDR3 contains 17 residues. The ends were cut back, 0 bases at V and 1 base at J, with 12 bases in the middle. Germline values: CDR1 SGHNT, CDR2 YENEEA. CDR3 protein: CASSLDPSFGNTGELFF. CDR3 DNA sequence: TGTGCCAGCAGCTTAGATCCCTCCTTCGGGAACACCGGGGAGCTGTTTTTT.

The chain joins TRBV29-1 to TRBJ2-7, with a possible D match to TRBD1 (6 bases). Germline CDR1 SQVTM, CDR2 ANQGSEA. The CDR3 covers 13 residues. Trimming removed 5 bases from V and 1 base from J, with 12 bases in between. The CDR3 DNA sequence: TGCAGCGTTAACCCCAGGGGTTCCTACGAGCAGTACTTC. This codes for CSVNPRGSYEQYF.

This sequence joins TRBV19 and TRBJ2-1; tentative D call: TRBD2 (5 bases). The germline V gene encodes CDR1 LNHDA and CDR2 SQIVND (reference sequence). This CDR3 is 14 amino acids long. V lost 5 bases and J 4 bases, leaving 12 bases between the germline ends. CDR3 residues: CASSAPDSYNEQFF. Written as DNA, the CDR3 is TGTGCCAGTAGTGCCCCGGACTCTTACAATGAGCAGTTCTTC.

The CDR3 nucleotides read TGTGCCAGCAACAGAGAATCAGGGGCCAACGTCCTGACTTTC. Residues: CASNRESGANVLTF. This rearrangement joins TRBV7-3 to TRBJ2-6; D is uncertain. Between the trimmed V and J ends, which lost 7 bases and 4 bases, there was a span of 11 bases. The germline V gene has CDR1 SGHTA and CDR2 FQGTGA. The CDR3 loop spans 14 amino acids.

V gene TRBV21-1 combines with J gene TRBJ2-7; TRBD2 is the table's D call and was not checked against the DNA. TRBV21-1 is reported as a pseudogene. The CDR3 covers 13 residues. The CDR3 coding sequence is TGTGCCAGCAGACCCTCGGAGGTCTACGAGCAGTACTTC. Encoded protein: CASRPSEVYEQYF.

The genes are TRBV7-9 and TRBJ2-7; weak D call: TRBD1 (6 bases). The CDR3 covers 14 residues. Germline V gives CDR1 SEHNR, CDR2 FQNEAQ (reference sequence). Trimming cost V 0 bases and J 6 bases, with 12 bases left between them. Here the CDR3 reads CASSLAGGSGEQYF. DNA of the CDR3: TGTGCCAGCAGCTTAGCTGGGGGCTCGGGCGAGCAGTACTTC.

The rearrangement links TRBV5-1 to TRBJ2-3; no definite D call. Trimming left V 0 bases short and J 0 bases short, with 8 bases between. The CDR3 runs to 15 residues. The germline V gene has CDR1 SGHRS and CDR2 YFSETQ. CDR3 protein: CASSLAPYSTDTQYF. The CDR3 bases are TGCGCCAGCAGCTTGGCCCCCTACAGCACAGATACGCAGTATTTT.

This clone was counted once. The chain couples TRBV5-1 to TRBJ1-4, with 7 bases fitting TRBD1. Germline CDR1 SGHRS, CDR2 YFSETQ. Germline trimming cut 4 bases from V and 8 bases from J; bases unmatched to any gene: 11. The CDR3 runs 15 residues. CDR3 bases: TGCGCCAGCAGCAGAGAGGGACAGCTGGGGGAAAAACTGTTTTTT. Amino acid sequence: CASSREGQLGEKLFF. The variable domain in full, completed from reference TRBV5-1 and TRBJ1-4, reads KAGVTQTPRYLIKTRGQQVTLSCSPISGHRSVSWYQQTPGQGLQFLFEYFSETQRNKGNFPGRFSGRQFSNSRSEMNVSTLELGDSALYLCASSREGQLGEKLFFGSGTQLSVL.

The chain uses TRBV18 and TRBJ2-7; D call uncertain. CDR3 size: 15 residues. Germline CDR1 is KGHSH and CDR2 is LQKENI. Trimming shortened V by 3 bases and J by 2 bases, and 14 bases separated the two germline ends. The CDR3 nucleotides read TGTGCCAGCTCACCCGTGTCGGGTGGTCCCTACGAGCAGTACTTC. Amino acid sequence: CASSPVSGGPYEQYF.

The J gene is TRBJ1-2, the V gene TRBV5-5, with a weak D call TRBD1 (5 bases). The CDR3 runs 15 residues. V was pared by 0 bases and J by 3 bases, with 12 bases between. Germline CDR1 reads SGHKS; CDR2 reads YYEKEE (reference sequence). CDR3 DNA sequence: TGTGCCAGCAGCTTGGACAGTGGGGCCTACTATGGCTACACCTTC. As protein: CASSLDSGAYYGYTF. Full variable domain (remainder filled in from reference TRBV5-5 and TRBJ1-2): DAGVTQSPTHLIKTRGQQVTLRCSPISGHKSVSWYQQVLGQGPQFIFQYYEKEERGRGNFPDRFSARQFPNYSSELNVNALLLGDSALYLCASSLDSGAYYGYTFGSGTRLTVV.

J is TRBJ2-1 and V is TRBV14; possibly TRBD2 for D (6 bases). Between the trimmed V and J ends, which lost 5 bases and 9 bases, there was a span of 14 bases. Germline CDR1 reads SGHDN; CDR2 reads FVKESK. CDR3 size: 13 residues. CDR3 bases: TGTGCCAGCAGCGGAGGGATGGCGGGTGAGCAGTTCTTC. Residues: CASSGGMAGEQFF.

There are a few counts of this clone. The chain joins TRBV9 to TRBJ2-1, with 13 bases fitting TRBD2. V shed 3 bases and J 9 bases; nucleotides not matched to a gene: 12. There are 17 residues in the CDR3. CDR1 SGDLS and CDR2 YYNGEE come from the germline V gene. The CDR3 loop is CASSASGTSGIRSEQFF. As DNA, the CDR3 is TGTGCCAGCAGCGCCTCCGGGACTAGCGGGATAAGGAGTGAGCAGTTCTTC.

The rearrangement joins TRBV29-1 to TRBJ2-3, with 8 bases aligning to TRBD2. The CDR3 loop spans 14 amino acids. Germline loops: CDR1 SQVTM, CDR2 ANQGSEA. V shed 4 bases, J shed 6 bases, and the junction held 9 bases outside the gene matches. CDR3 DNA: TGCAGCGTTGGGGTCGGGAGGGCGGGTGATACGCAGTATTTT. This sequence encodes CSVGVGRAGDTQYF.

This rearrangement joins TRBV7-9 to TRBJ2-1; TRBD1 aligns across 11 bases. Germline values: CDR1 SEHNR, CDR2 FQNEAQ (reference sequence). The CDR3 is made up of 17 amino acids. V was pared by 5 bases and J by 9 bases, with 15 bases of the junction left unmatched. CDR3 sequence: CASSARPGQGAHGEQFF. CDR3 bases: TGTGCCAGCAGCGCACGACCTGGACAGGGGGCCCACGGTGAGCAGTTCTTC.

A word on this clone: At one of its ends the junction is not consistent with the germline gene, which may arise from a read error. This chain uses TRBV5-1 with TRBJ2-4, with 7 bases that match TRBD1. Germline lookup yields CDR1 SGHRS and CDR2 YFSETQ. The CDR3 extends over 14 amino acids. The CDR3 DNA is TGCGCCAGCAGCCAGGGGGTAGCCAAAAACAGTCAGTACTTC. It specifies CASSQGVAKNSQYF.

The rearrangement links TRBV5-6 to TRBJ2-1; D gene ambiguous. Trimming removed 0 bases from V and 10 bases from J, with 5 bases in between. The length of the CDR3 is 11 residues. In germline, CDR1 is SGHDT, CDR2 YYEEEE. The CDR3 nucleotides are TGTGCCAGCAGCTTGGTTGGCGAGCAGTTCTTC. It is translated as CASSLVGEQFF.

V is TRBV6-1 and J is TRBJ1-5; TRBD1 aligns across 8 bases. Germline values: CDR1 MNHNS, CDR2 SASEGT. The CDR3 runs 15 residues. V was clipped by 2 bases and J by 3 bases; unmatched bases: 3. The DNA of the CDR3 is TGTGCCAGCAGTGAACACAGGGGGGCCAATCAGCCCCAGCATTTT. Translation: CASSEHRGANQPQHF.

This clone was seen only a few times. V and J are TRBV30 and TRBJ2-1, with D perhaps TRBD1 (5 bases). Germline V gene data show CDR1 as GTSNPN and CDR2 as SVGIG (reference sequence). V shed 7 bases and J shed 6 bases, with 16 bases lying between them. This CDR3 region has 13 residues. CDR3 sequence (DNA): TGTGCCTCCCGACCTGACAGCTCCAATGAGCAGTTCTTC. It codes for CASRPDSSNEQFF.

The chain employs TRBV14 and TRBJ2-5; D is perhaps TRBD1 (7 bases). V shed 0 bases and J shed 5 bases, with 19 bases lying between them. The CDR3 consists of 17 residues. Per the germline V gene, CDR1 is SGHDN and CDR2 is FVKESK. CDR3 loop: CASSQDRGRTGGETQYF. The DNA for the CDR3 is TGTGCCAGCAGCCAAGACCGGGGGCGGACAGGAGGGGAGACCCAGTACTTC. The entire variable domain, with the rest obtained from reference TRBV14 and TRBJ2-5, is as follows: EAGVTQFPSHSVIEKGQTVTLRCDPISGHDNLYWYRRVMGKEIKFLLHFVKESKQDESGMPNNRFLAERTGGTYSTLKVQPAELEDSGVYFCASSQDRGRTGGETQYFGPGTRLLVL.

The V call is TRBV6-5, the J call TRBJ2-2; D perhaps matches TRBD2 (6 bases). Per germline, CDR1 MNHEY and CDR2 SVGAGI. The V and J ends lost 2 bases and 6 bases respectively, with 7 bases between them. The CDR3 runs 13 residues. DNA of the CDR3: TGTGCCAGCAGTTACGGGGGGTCCGGGGAGCTGTTTTTT. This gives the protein CASSYGGSGELFF.

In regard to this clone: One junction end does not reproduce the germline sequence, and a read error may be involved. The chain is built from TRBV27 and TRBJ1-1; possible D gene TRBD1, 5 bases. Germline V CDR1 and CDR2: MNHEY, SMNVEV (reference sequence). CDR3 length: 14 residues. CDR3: CASSTSRGNIEAFF. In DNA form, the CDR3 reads TGTGCCAGCAGTACAAGTCGGGGGAACATTGAAGCTTTCTTT.

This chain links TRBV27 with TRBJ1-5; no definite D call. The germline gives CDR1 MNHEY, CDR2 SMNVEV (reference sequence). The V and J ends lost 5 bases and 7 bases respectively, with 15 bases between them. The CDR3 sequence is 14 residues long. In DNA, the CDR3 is TGTGCCAGCAGTCGCGAGGGTAAAAGGCAGCCCCAGCATTTT. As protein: CASSREGKRQPQHF.